Detailed here is one TCR beta chain. The authors' processing: Amplifying reference gene primers gave estimates of nucleated cell counts. Produced via immunoSEQ multiplex PCR; TCRdb's table is partial and in-frame only. That table is the source of V, J and clone size, and D and trimming were worked out from the DNA. The sample records 200,000 to 250,000 clones, about four fifths being singletons. The data are from a study of blood T cell repertoires in COVID-19. About the study: Acute-phase and convalescent COVID-19 samples originated in the United States, Italy and Spain. T cells, B-cell-depleted T cells, or PBMCs supplied cDNA or gDNA.

CDR1 is SGHAT, CDR2 FQNNGV, per germline. V was pared by 1 base and J by 2 bases, with 5 bases of the junction left unmatched. This CDR3 region has 16 residues. Sequencing input: peripheral blood. V is TRBV11-2 and J is TRBJ2-3; 8 bases align to TRBD2. This clonotype was obtained from a man aged 30 to 39 who had recovered from COVID-19. For the CDR3, the DNA is TGTGCCAGCAGCTTAGGAACGGGGGGGACCACAGATACGCAGTATTTT. Residues: CASSLGTGGTTDTQYF.